This T cell receptor beta chain was captured in a study of blood T cells in healthy people across ages. With a J-beta primer mix and a sample-barcoded 5' primer, a second PCR ran about 6 to 11 cycles. Via MiXCR, TCRdb re-called the 5' RACE reads, giving one row per CDR3 protein. Of 800,000 to 1,300,000 distinct CDR3 sequences in the sample, around 27% were seen once. This clonotype was observed a single time. Trimming cost V 2 bases and J 6 bases, with 4 bases left between them. Germline-derived CDR1 and CDR2 are SGHDN and FVKESK. The CDR3 is made up of 12 amino acids. This sample was also put to use in a study of T cells of mothers and their children.

This sequence joins TRBV14 and TRBJ2-2, with D uncertain. The specimen was blood. This sequence was found in a girl aged 2 to 9 in good health. CDR3: CASSQIAGELFF. The CDR3 region has the DNA TGTGCCAGCAGCCAAATCGCCGGGGAGCTGTTTTTT.